This is a list of T cell receptor beta chains from one sample in a study of blood T cell repertoires in COVID-19. Generated by immunoSEQ multiplex PCR, the TCRdb table keeps only in-frame clones and is missing some. The sample consists of 200,000 to 250,000 clones, 82% of them appearing once. The specimen was peripheral blood. The receptors come from a woman aged 80 or older with COVID-19, enrolled during active disease. The CDR3 runs from the conserved cysteine through the conserved F or W. D genes are given only for firm matches. Size tells how often a clone was seen (once, few, many) or the class of an expanded clone, and some rows leave it out.

TRBJ1-1	NA	TRBV28	once	TGTGCCAGCATTGGCCAGGGAGGGGTGAACACTGAAGCTTTCTTT	CASIGQGGVNTEAFF
TRBJ1-1	NA	TRBV21-1	NA	TGTGCCAGCCGGGGGGACAGGGGAGCGAGCACTGAAGCTTTCTTT	CASRGDRGASTEAFF
TRBJ1-6	NA	TRBV7-2	NA	TGTGCCAGCAGCTTAGGAGCGGGGGGTAATTCACCCCTCCACTTT	CASSLGAGGNSPLHF
TRBJ2-3	TRBD2	TRBV7-3	NA	TGTGCCAGCAGCTTAGGGCAGAGCGGGGGTCTAGATACGCAGTATTTT	CASSLGQSGGLDTQYF
TRBJ2-1	NA	TRBV6-6	NA	TGTGCCAGCAGCCAGGGGGTTTTTGCGGGACGCAATGAGCAGTTCTTC	CASSQGVFAGRNEQFF
TRBJ2-5	TRBD2	TRBV27	NA	TGTGCCAGCAGTTTATTCCCTCCTAGCGGATCGTACCAAGAGACCCAGTACTTC	CASSLFPPSGSYQETQYF
TRBJ2-5	NA	TRBV15	NA	TGTGCCACCAGCAGAGATCGGGGGTTCCAAGAGACCCAGTACTTC	CATSRDRGFQETQYF
TRBJ1-2	NA	TRBV3-1/TRBV3-2	NA	TGTGCCAGCAGCCCTACCGGGACAAAGTCCTATGGCTACACCTTC	CASSPTGTKSYGYTF
TRBJ1-5	NA	TRBV6-6	once	TGTGCCAGCAGTGTCTCCAGTGATCAGCCCCAGCATTTT	CASSVSSDQPQHF
TRBJ2-1	NA	TRBV7-3	NA	TGTGCCAGCTCCAGGGGGCTAGCGGACAATGAGCAGTTCTTC	CASSRGLADNEQFF
TRBJ1-1	NA	TRBV28	NA	TGTGCCAGCAGTTTGGGTCCCCAGGGGAGTAGAGCTGAAGCTTTCTTT	CASSLGPQGSRAEAFF
TRBJ1-1	TRBD1	TRBV11-2	many	TGTGCCAGCAGCTTGGGGGACAGGGAGACTGAAGCTTTCTTT	CASSLGDRETEAFF
TRBJ2-7	NA	TRBV13	NA	TGTGCCAGCAGCAACTCCGGGAACTCCTACGAGCAGTACTTC	CASSNSGNSYEQYF
TRBJ1-4	TRBD1	TRBV5-1	NA	TGCGCCAGCAGCTCTACAGGGGGGTATAATGAAAAACTGTTTTTT	CASSSTGGYNEKLFF
TRBJ1-4	NA	TRBV7-9	NA	TGTGCCAGCAGCTTTAGTACCTCGGGTGAAAAACTGTTTTTT	CASSFSTSGEKLFF
TRBJ1-1	NA	TRBV6-2/TRBV6-3	NA	TGTGCCAGCAGCCGCGACAGTACCAACACTGAAGCTTTCTTT	CASSRDSTNTEAFF
TRBJ2-5	TRBD2	TRBV7-2	few	TGTGCCAGCAGCCATGGGACTAGCGGGAGAGGTGGGGAGACCCAGTACTTC	CASSHGTSGRGGETQYF
TRBJ1-5	NA	TRBV30	NA	TGTGCCTGGAGCACCGGGACAAATAATCAGCCCCAGCATTTT	CAWSTGTNNQPQHF
TRBJ2-1	TRBD2	TRBV23-1	NA	TGCGCCACCCAAAGGGGCGGGGGGAGCCTTTACAATGAGCAGTTCTTC	CATQRGGGSLYNEQFF
TRBJ2-6	NA	TRBV29-1	NA	TGCAGCGTTGAAGATCGAACCTACTCTGGGGCCAACGTCCTGACTTTC	CSVEDRTYSGANVLTF
TRBJ1-2	TRBD1	TRBV24-1	NA	TGTGCCACCAGTGATCTTGCCGACGGGACAGAATATGGCTACACCTTC	CATSDLADGTEYGYTF
TRBJ1-5	NA	TRBV27	few	TGTGCCAGCAGTCCCACAGGGCAGCCCCAGCATTTT	CASSPTGQPQHF
TRBJ2-5	NA	TRBV19	NA	TGTGCCAGTAACGCCGGGACTTTGTACCAAGAGACCCAGTACTTC	CASNAGTLYQETQYF
TRBJ2-7	NA	TRBV5-6	NA	TGTGCCAGCAGCTTGAATCCTTGGGCGAACGAGCAGTACTTC	CASSLNPWANEQYF
TRBJ2-4	NA	TRBV19	NA	TGTGCCAGTACCCCGAGGGGAGCCAGGGGATCCCTAAACATTCAGTACTTC	CASTPRGARGSLNIQYF
TRBJ2-3	TRBD2	TRBV24-1	NA	TGTGCTATCTCTAGCGGGGGGGCTTCGAGCACAGATACGCAGTATTTT	CAISSGGASSTDTQYF
TRBJ1-4	NA	TRBV5-8	NA	TGTGCCAGCAGCAGGGGTTTGGACACCGTTAATGAAAAACTGTTTTTT	CASSRGLDTVNEKLFF
TRBJ2-3	TRBD2	TRBV10-1	once	TGCGCCAGCAGTCCCAATACCGGGAGGTCTACAGATACGCAGTATTTT	CASSPNTGRSTDTQYF
TRBJ2-1	NA	TRBV20-1	NA	TGCAGTGCTAGATCCAGGTATGAGCAGTTCTTC	CSARSRYEQFF
TRBJ2-5	NA	TRBV5-1	NA	TGCGCCAGCAGCCGTGAGTACAAGAGGCGGGAGACCCAGTACTTC	CASSREYKRRETQYF
TRBJ2-2	NA	TRBV19	NA	TGTGCCAGTAGCTCGGGACCCCCCGGGGGCACCGGGGAGCTGTTTTTT	CASSSGPPGGTGELFF
TRBJ2-7	TRBD2	TRBV18	NA	TGTGCCAGCTCCTCCGGACTAGCAGGACCCTACGAGCAGTACTTC	CASSSGLAGPYEQYF
TRBJ2-2	TRBD2	TRBV7-2	NA	TGTGCCAGCAGCCCACGCGTACTAGCGGGGGGGCAAGGCGGGGAGCTGTTTTTT	CASSPRVLAGGQGGELFF
TRBJ1-1	NA	TRBV3-1/TRBV3-2	NA	TGTGCCAGCAGCCTCAGGGGTGGCACTGAAGCTTTCTTT	CASSLRGGTEAFF
TRBJ1-5	TRBD1	TRBV18	NA	TGTGCCAGCTCACGTCGACAGGGTGATCAGCCCCAGCATTTT	CASSRRQGDQPQHF
TRBJ1-4	NA	TRBV9	NA	TGTGCCAGCAGCGGTGGGGCAGGGCTCGCTAATGAAAAACTGTTTTTT	CASSGGAGLANEKLFF
TRBJ1-2	TRBD1	TRBV30	NA	TGTGCCTGGAGCGTTCAGGGGGCGCGGAACTATGGCTACACCTTC	CAWSVQGARNYGYTF
TRBJ1-1	TRBD1	TRBV6-6	NA	TGTGCCACACAGGGGGCGAGCACTGAAGCTTTCTTT	CATQGASTEAFF
TRBJ2-5	NA	TRBV6-5	once	TGTGCCAGCAGCCCACCGGGACTCAGTCGGGAGACCCAGTACTTC	CASSPPGLSRETQYF
TRBJ1-5	NA	TRBV12-3/TRBV12-4	NA	TGTGCCAGCAGTTTGGGGGGAGCCCAGCATTTT	CASSLGGAQHF
TRBJ2-7	NA	TRBV3-1/TRBV3-2	NA	TGTGCCAGCAGCCAAGGGCTGACTGGGTACGAGCAGTACTTC	CASSQGLTGYEQYF
TRBJ2-7	TRBD2	TRBV5-6	NA	TGTGCCAGCAGCTACGGGAGGGGCGCCTACGAGCAGTACTTC	CASSYGRGAYEQYF
TRBJ2-1	NA	TRBV19	NA	TGTGCCAGCCGAGCAAGGGGCCTTTCATACAATGAGCAGTTCTTC	CASRARGLSYNEQFF
TRBJ1-5	TRBD1	TRBV30	NA	TGTGCCTGGAGCCTTGGACAGGGGCAACAGCCCCAGCATTTT	CAWSLGQGQQPQHF
TRBJ2-7	NA	TRBV7-8	NA	TGTGCCAGCAGCTTAGATAGGAGGGACGCCTACGAGCAGTACTTC	CASSLDRRDAYEQYF
TRBJ2-5	NA	TRBV6-1	NA	TGTGCCAGCAGTGATGGCCTATCCGGGGGCCAAGAGACCCAGTACTTC	CASSDGLSGGQETQYF
TRBJ2-7	NA	TRBV21-1	once	TGTGCCAGCCCTCCACTAGCGGGGGGGTACGAGCAGTACTTC	CASPPLAGGYEQYF
TRBJ2-1	TRBD2	TRBV4-3	NA	TGCGCCAGCAGCCAAAAGGTAGCGGGATCATCCAATGAGCAGTTCTTC	CASSQKVAGSSNEQFF
TRBJ1-2	TRBD1	TRBV24-1	NA	TGTGCCACCAGTGAGGACAGGCTGGGGGGCTACACCTTC	CATSEDRLGGYTF
TRBJ1-1	NA	TRBV5-1	once	TGCGCCAGCAGCCAACTAACAGGGAACACTGAAGCTTTCTTT	CASSQLTGNTEAFF
TRBJ2-3	NA	TRBV7-2	many	TGTGCCAGCAGCTTTCGAGTGGATACGCAGTATTTT	CASSFRVDTQYF
TRBJ1-5	NA	TRBV10-3	NA	TGTGCCATCAGTGAGATAGGGGCTCGGGGCAATCAGCCCCAGCATTTT	CAISEIGARGNQPQHF
TRBJ1-6	TRBD1	TRBV18	few	TGTGCCAGCTCACAGGGGACGGGACAGATAAATTCACCCCTCCACTTT	CASSQGTGQINSPLHF